Each of the 8 T cell receptor beta chains below was sequenced from the same sample in a study of blood T cells in healthy people across ages. It was with a sample-barcoded 5' primer and a J-beta primer mix that a second PCR of roughly 7 to 12 cycles was run. TCRdb analysed the 5' RACE reads with MiXCR anew, one entry per CDR3 protein. The table has some 1.4 million distinct CDR3 sequences, 35% to 45% seen once. Sequencing was performed on blood. These receptors were collected from a woman aged 18 to 35 in good health.

V is TRBV29-1 and J is TRBJ2-1; perhaps TRBD2 as D (7 bases). With the DNA end fitting TRBJ2-7 better, the J assignment may be wrong. CDR1 is SQVTM and CDR2 is ANQGSEA in the germline V gene. CDR3 length: 13 amino acids. The CDR3 DNA is TGCAGCGTCCCTTGGGGGGGCTACAATGAGCAGTACTTC. Its protein product is CSVPWGGYNEQYF.

V and J are TRBV20-1 and TRBJ2-5; the match to TRBD2 covers 10 bases. The V gene end was trimmed by 3 bases and the J gene end by 2 bases; junction bases not matched to a gene: 3. The length of the CDR3 is 14 residues. Germline lookup yields CDR1 DFQATT and CDR2 SNEGSKA (reference sequence). CDR3 DNA: TGCAGTGCTAGCAATAGCGGGAGGCAAGAGACCCAGTACTTC. Protein product: CSASNSGRQETQYF.

Note on this clonotype: Sequence at one end of the junction differs from germline and may be a read error. This chain uses TRBV27 with TRBJ2-7, with D possibly TRBD1 on 5 matching bases. This CDR3 spans 13 amino acids. Germline CDR1 and CDR2: MNHEY and SMNVEV (reference sequence). CDR3 sequence reads: CAGSFIQGYEQYF. In nucleotides, the CDR3 is TGTGCCGGCAGTTTTATCCAGGGCTACGAGCAGTACTTC.

This clonotype has just a few counts. The V gene is TRBV2, the J gene TRBJ1-2, with 9 bases matching TRBD1. Germline-derived CDR1 and CDR2 are SNHLY and FYNNEI. V lost 4 bases, J lost 8 bases, and 11 bases stayed unmatched. The CDR3 is made up of 15 amino acids. CDR3 sequence (DNA): TGTGCCAGCAGTGGAGGGGGGACAGGGTTAGGCGGCTACACCTTC. This encodes CASSGGGTGLGGYTF. Based on the CDR3 plus reference TRBV2 and TRBJ1-2, the full variable domain is EPEVTQTPSHQVTQMGQEVILRCVPISNHLYFYWYRQILGQKVEFLVSFYNNEISEKSEIFDDQFSVERPDGSNFTLKIRSTKLEDSAMYFCASSGGGTGLGGYTFGSGTRLTVV.

This chain uses TRBV7-2 with TRBJ1-2, with 10 bases aligning to TRBD1. The J segment lost 6 bases and the V segment lost 5 bases, leaving 3 bases of the junction unmatched. The CDR3 spans 13 residues. Germline loops: CDR1 SGHTA, CDR2 FQGNSA. In nucleotides, the CDR3 is TGTGCCAGCAGCGATGACAGGGGGCATGGCTACACCTTC. Translation: CASSDDRGHGYTF.

Note on this clonotype: Germline and junction disagree at one end, which may indicate a read error. This chain uses TRBV5-1 with TRBJ2-7, with 8 nucleotides matching TRBD2. Germline V gene lookup returns CDR1 SGHRS and CDR2 YFSETQ. This CDR3 has 12 amino acids. CDR3 sequence reads: CAGSFAGGEQYF. CDR3 in DNA: TGCGCCGGCAGCTTCGCGGGAGGCGAGCAGTACTTC.

This chain links TRBV10-3 with TRBJ2-7, with 10 bases aligning to TRBD1. This CDR3 region has 16 residues. Trimming removed 2 bases from V and 2 bases from J; junction bases left unmatched: 6. Germline CDR1 and CDR2: ENHRY and SYGVKD. CDR3 nucleotides: TGTGCCATCAGTGAGACCGGACAGGGGGACCCCTACGAGCAGTACTTC. It encodes CAISETGQGDPYEQYF.

V usage is TRBV20-1 and J usage is TRBJ1-2; the D gene is possibly TRBD1 (5 bases). The V gene's germline CDR1 is DFQATT and CDR2 SNEGSKA (reference sequence). Trimming shortened V by 3 bases and J by 6 bases, and 11 bases separated the two germline ends. The CDR3 contains 12 residues. CDR3 loop: CSARSQGDGYTF. CDR3 nucleotide sequence: TGCAGTGCTAGGTCCCAGGGCGATGGCTACACCTTC.